This TCR beta chain was sequenced during a study of CD8 T cells in ankylosing spondylitis. The table lists this clonotype with many counts. J lost 3 bases, V lost 2 bases, and 3 bases had no gene match. The CDR3 is 14 amino acids. The TCR beta libraries were generated through quantitative 5'-RACE incorporating molecular barcodes. In TCRdb, the 5' RACE reads were re-called with MiXCR into one record per CDR3 protein. The sample has fewer than 350,000 distinct CDR3 sequences, roughly 12% seen once. Sequenced: blood, either unsorted or a sorted T cell fraction (not recorded which). The origin of this receptor is a female donor with ankylosing spondylitis or in good health (not recorded which). The chain joins TRBV12-3 or TRBV12-4 to TRBJ2-7; 8 nucleotides match TRBD1. DNA of the CDR3: TGTGCCAGCAGTTTATCCACAGGGGGCTACGAGCAGTACTTC. This translates into CASSLSTGGYEQYF.